These 2 T cell receptor beta chains came from one sample sequenced in a study of CD8 T cells in Susac syndrome. cDNA came from roughly 0.5 to 1 ug RNA primed by random hexamers. MiXCR, applied by TCRdb to the immunoSEQ multiplex PCR reads, yields one record per CDR3 protein. The table has 84,000 or so distinct CDR3 sequences, 96% seen once. Sequenced input: CD8+ T cells from PBMCs. These receptors originate from a human donor with Susac syndrome.

Only one count was recorded for this clonotype. J is TRBJ2-1 and V is TRBV11-3; 7 bases are shared with TRBD2. V was clipped by 0 bases and J by 10 bases; unmatched bases: 15. The CDR3 runs 17 residues. Germline V gene data show CDR1 as SGHNT and CDR2 as YENEEA. The CDR3 coding sequence is TGTGCCAGCAGCTTAGATTTTCGAGGGAGGGCCCGAGCGGAGCAGTTCTTC. The encoded protein is CASSLDFRGRARAEQFF.

The chain joins TRBV4-1 to TRBJ2-3, with a weak D call TRBD1 (5 bases). The CDR3 extends over 17 amino acids. Trimming removed 1 base at V and 4 bases at J, with 18 bases between. Germline V lookup: CDR1 MGHRA, CDR2 YSYEKL. CDR3 DNA sequence: TGCGCCAGCAGCCAAGTCAGGGTCGTCCGGCCCTCAGATACGCAGTATTTT. This codes for CASSQVRVVRPSDTQYF.